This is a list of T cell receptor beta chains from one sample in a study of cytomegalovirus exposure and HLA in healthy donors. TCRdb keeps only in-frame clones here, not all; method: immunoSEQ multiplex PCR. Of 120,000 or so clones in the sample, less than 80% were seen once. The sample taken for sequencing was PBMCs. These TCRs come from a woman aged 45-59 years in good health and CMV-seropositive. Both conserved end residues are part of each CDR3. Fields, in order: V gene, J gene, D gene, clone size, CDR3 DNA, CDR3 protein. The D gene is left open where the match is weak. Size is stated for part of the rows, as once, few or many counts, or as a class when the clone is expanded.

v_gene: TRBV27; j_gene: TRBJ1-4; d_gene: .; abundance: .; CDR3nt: TGTGCCAGCGCAATCGGACAGATGTACGAAAAACTGTTTTTT; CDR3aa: CASAIGQMYEKLFF
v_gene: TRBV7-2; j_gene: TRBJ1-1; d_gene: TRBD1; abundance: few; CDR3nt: TGTGCCAGCAGCAACAGGGGGTTTGTGAACACTGAAGCTTTCTTT; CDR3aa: CASSNRGFVNTEAFF
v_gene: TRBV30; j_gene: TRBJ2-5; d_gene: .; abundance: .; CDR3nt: TGTGCCTGGACCAGTGGAGGGGAAGAGACCCAGTACTTC; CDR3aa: CAWTSGGEETQYF
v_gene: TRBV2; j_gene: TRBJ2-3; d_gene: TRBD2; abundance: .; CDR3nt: TGTGCCAGCAGGGGCGGGGGGACTAGCGCGGATACGCAGTATTTT; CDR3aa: CASRGGGTSADTQYF
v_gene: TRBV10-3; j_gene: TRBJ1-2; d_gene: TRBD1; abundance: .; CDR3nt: TGTGCCATCAGTGAGTCGAACAGGGGGCGCGGTCGTGGCTACACCTTC; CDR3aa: CAISESNRGRGRGYTF
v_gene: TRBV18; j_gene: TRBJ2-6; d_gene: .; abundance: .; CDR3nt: TGTGCCAGCTCTCAGGGGAGTGGGGCCAACGTCCTGACTTTC; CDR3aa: CASSQGSGANVLTF
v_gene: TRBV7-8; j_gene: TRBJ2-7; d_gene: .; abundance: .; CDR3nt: TGTGCCAGCAGCTTAGGACGGGTCTCCTACGAGCAGTACTTC; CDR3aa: CASSLGRVSYEQYF
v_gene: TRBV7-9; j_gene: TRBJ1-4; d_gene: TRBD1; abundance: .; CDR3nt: TGTGCCAGCAGCCCAAGACAGGGGCCTACTAATGAAAAACTGTTTTTT; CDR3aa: CASSPRQGPTNEKLFF
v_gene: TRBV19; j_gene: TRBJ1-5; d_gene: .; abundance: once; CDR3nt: TGTGCCAGTAGTAGACGACACGATAGCAATCAGCCCCAGCATTTT; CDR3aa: CASSRRHDSNQPQHF
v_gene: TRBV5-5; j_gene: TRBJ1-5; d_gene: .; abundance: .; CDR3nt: TGTGCCAGCAGCCCGGAGGGAAGTCAGCCCCAGCATTTT; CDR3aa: CASSPEGSQPQHF
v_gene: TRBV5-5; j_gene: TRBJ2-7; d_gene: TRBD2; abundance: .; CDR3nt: TGTGCCAGCAGCTTGGTGGCAGGGTTTGGAGCGGGGGGCTCCTACGAGCAGTACTTC; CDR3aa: CASSLVAGFGAGGSYEQYF
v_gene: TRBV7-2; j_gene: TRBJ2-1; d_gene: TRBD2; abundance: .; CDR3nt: TGTGCCAGCAGCCCGGGGGCGGGGGGGGACAATGAGCAGTTCTTC; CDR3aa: CASSPGAGGDNEQFF
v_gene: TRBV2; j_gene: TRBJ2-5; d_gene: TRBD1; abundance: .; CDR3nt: TGTGCCAGCACCCAGGACAGGGCGGAGACCCAGTACTTC; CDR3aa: CASTQDRAETQYF
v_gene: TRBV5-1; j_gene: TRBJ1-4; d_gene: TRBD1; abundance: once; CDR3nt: TGCGCCAGCAGAACGGGACAGGAGGGGGAAAAACTGTTTTTT; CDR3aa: CASRTGQEGEKLFF
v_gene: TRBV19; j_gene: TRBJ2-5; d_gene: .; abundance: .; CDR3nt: TGTGCCAGTAGTATAAGTATAGGGGTCACAGCACAAGAGACCCAGTACTTC; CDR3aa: CASSISIGVTAQETQYF
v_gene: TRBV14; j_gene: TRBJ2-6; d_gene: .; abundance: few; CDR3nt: TGTGCCTTCTCTTATCGTTTTCGGGGGGCTTCTGGGGCCAACGTCCTGACTTTC; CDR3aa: CAFSYRFRGASGANVLTF
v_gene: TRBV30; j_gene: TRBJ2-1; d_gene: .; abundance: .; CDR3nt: TGTGCCTGGAGCCCCGGAGCCAATGAGCAGTTCTTC; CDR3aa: CAWSPGANEQFF
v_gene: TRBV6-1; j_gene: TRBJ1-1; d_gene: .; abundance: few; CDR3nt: TGTGCCAGCAGTGTGGTACGGGGGAGTTTGAACACTGAAGCTTTCTTT; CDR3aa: CASSVVRGSLNTEAFF
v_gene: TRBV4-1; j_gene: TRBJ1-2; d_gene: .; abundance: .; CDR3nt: TGCGCCAGCAGCCAATCGCAGATAATCTATGGCTACACCTTC; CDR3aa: CASSQSQIIYGYTF
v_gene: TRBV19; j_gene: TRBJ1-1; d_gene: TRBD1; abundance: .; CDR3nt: TGTGCCAGTAGCCGACAGGGGATGAACACTGAAGCTTTCTTT; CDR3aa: CASSRQGMNTEAFF
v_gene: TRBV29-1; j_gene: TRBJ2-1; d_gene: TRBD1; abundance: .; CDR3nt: TGCAGCGTGAGGACAGGGACCTACAATGAGCAGTTCTTC; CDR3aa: CSVRTGTYNEQFF
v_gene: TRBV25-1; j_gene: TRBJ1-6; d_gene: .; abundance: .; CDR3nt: TGTGCCAGCAGTGATGGGGCAAATTCACCCCTCCACTTT; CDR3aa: CASSDGANSPLHF
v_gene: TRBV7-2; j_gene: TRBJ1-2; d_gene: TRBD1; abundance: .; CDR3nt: TGTGCCAGCGGCCAGACAGGGCTGAGTGGCTACACCTTC; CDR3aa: CASGQTGLSGYTF
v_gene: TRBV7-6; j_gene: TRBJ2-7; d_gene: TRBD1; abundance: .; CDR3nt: TGTGCCAGCAGCTTAGCCGGGACAGGGGGTTACGAGCAGTACTTC; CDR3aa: CASSLAGTGGYEQYF
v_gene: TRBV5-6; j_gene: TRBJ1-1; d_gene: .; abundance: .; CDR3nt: TGTGCCAGCAGCCGGGATCTAAGCTTGGGGGCTTTCTTT; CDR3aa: CASSRDLSLGAFF
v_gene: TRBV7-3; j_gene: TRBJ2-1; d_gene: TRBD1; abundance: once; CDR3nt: TGTGCCAGCAGCTTAGCTCCGGGACAGGGTGGTGAGCAGTTCTTC; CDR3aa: CASSLAPGQGGEQFF
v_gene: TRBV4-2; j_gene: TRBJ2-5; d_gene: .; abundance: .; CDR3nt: TGTGCCAGCAGCCCGGCGGGGTTCCAAGAGACCCAGTACTTC; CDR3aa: CASSPAGFQETQYF
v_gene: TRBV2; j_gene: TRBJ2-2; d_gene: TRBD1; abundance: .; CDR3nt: TGTGCCAGCAGGAGGGAGAATGGACAGGCCTCCGGGGAGCTGTTTTTT; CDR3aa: CASRRENGQASGELFF